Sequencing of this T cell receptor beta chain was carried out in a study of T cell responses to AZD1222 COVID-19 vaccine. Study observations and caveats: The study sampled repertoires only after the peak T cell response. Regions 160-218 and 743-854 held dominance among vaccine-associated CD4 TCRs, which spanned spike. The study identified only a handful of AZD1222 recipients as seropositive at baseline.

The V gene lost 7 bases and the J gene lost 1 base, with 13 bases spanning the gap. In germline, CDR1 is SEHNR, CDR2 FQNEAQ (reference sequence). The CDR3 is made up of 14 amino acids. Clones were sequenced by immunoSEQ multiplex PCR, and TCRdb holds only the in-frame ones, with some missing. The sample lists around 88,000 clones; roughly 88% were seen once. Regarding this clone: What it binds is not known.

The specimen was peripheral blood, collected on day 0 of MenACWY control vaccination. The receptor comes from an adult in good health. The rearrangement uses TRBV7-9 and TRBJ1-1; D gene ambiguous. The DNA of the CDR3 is TGTGCCAGCAACCAATATGACGCGAACACTGAAGCTTTCTTT. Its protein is CASNQYDANTEAFF.